This T cell receptor beta chain comes out of a study of cytomegalovirus exposure and HLA in healthy donors. Both 60 Vbeta primers and 13 Jbeta primers went into the PCR. Clones were sequenced by immunoSEQ multiplex PCR, and TCRdb holds only the in-frame ones, with some missing. Of some 140,000 clones in the sample, 75% to 85% were seen once. Regarding this clone: Its target is unknown. The junction does not match germline at one end; this may be a read error.

Germline V gives CDR1 PRHDT, CDR2 FYEKMQ (reference sequence). CDR3 length equals 15 residues. Study findings and constraints: Donors belonging to an Asian-associated ancestry cluster reportedly showed fewer N-insertions in productive TCRs than the roughly 680-donor mean, according to what a later analysis found.

The chain carries TRBV13 and TRBJ1-2; 7 nucleotides agree with TRBD1. The specimen sequenced was PBMCs. The origin of this receptor is a woman aged 50 to 60 in good health and CMV-seropositive. CDR3 amino acids: CASSLESVGTEVNYF. The CDR3 DNA follows: TGTGCCAGCAGCTTAGAGAGTGTGGGGACAGAAGTTAACTACTTC.